Shown below are 15 T cell receptor beta chains from a single sample sequenced in a study of blood T cell repertoires in COVID-19. Only in-frame clones appear in the TCRdb table, and some are missing; sequencing was by immunoSEQ multiplex PCR. The repertoire holds approximately 31,000 clones, roughly nine tenths seen once, with approximately 4% in the top ten. The sample taken for sequencing was peripheral blood. The receptor source for this set is a man in his 60s with acute or convalescent COVID-19.

This chain joins TRBV18 and TRBJ2-5; 7 nucleotides line up with TRBD1. V gave up 3 bases and J gave up 4 bases; unmatched junction bases: 8. Germline loops: CDR1 KGHSH, CDR2 LQKENI. The CDR3 spans 15 residues. CDR3 nucleotide sequence: TGTGCCAGCTCACCGGTACAGGGGAATGCAGAGACCCAGTACTTC. Its translation: CASSPVQGNAETQYF.

For the CDR3, the DNA is TGTGCCAGCATTAGACAGGGTACTGAAGCTTTCTTT. Its protein is CASIRQGTEAFF. The chain links TRBV6-5 to TRBJ1-1, with 7 bases matching TRBD1. Per germline, CDR1 MNHEY and CDR2 SVGAGI. Unmatched junction bases numbered 4, after V lost 7 bases and J lost 5 bases. The CDR3 runs to 12 residues.

The chain uses TRBV7-8 and TRBJ2-7; 10 bases agree with TRBD1. Germline V gene lookup returns CDR1 SGHVS and CDR2 FQNEAQ. This CDR3 contains 15 residues. The CDR3 coding sequence is TGTGCCAGCAGCCTCCGGGTACCCGACAGGGGGCCTTGGTTCGTC. Protein product: CASSLRVPDRGPWFV.

The chain carries TRBV11-3 and TRBJ1-3; TRBD1 aligns across 9 bases. V was clipped by 6 bases and J by 1 base; unmatched bases: 4. The CDR3 consists of 15 residues. Germline V CDR1 and CDR2: SGHNT, YENEEA. The CDR3 bases are TGTGCCAGCAGACGAGACAGGGGGTCTGGAAACACCATATATTTT. Protein: CASRRDRGSGNTIYF.

The V and J genes are TRBV6-5 and TRBJ1-6, with 8 bases matching TRBD1. Germline CDR1 reads MNHEY; CDR2 reads SVGAGI. The CDR3 spans 15 residues. The V segment lost 0 bases and the J segment 6 bases; nucleotides outside the gene matches: 1. CDR3 amino acids: CASSYSGQGNSPLHF. The CDR3 DNA is TGTGCCAGCAGTTACTCAGGACAGGGTAATTCACCCCTCCACTTT.

The rearrangement uses TRBV7-9 and TRBJ2-1, with 7 bases aligning to TRBD1. The CDR3 has 16 amino acids. Germline lookup yields CDR1 SEHNR and CDR2 FQNEAQ (reference sequence). J lost 0 bases, V lost 5 bases, and 7 bases had no gene match. The CDR3 coding sequence is TGTGCCAGCAGCCCCGACAGGGTTAGCTCCTACAATGAGCAGTTCTTC. Encoded protein: CASSPDRVSSYNEQFF.

The J gene is TRBJ2-1, the V gene TRBV24-1; 13 bases fit TRBD2. The CDR3 consists of 17 residues. CDR1 is KGHDR and CDR2 is SFDVKD in the germline V gene. V lost 4 bases to trimming and J lost 6 bases; unmatched junction nucleotides: 8. For the CDR3, the DNA is TGTGCCACCAGTGACCCAATACTAGCGGGAGGGTCCAATGAGCAGTTCTTC. This encodes CATSDPILAGGSNEQFF.

The chain couples TRBV19 to TRBJ1-1, with a possible D match to TRBD1 (6 bases). V lost 3 bases and J lost 1, with 9 bases in between. Germline CDR1 LNHDA, CDR2 SQIVND (reference sequence). The CDR3 has 14 residues. The CDR3 here is CASSISTGNTEAFF. As DNA, the CDR3 is TGTGCCAGTAGTATCTCGACAGGGAACACTGAAGCTTTCTTT.

For this clone: Different DNA sequences within this sample yield the same CDR3. The DNA of the CDR3 is TGTGCCAGCAGCGCACACAGGGGCGGCTATGGCTACACCTTC. Amino acid sequence: CASSAHRGGYGYTF. This rearrangement joins TRBV9 to TRBJ1-2; 7 bases match TRBD1. The CDR3 covers 14 residues. Germline CDR1 and CDR2: SGDLS and YYNGEE. J lost 4 bases, V lost 3 bases, and 6 bases had no gene match.

This chain joins TRBV18 and TRBJ2-5, with 11 bases identical to TRBD2. Germline V gene data show CDR1 as KGHSH and CDR2 as LQKENI. The CDR3 consists of 16 residues. With 4 bases clipped from V and 1 base from J, the junction kept 5 bases outside the gene matches. The CDR3 spells CASSRTSGSVQETQYF. DNA for the CDR3: TGTGCCAGCTCACGCACTAGCGGGAGTGTCCAAGAGACCCAGTACTTC.

The rearrangement links TRBV19 to TRBJ1-3; D ambiguous. Per germline, CDR1 LNHDA and CDR2 SQIVND (reference sequence). V dropped 3 bases and J dropped 4 bases, with 10 bases sitting between them. The CDR3 runs 14 residues. CDR3: CASSIRRLGNTIYF. The DNA of the CDR3 is TGTGCCAGTAGTATTAGGAGGTTGGGAAACACCATATATTTT.

The chain combines TRBV18 with TRBJ2-1, with TRBD1 matching over 8 bases. V shed 5 bases and J 4 bases; nucleotides not matched to a gene: 10. This CDR3 has 16 residues. Per germline, CDR1 KGHSH and CDR2 LQKENI. In nucleotides, the CDR3 is TGTGCCAGCTCAATCTCCGGGACAGGTGTTTACAATGAGCAGTTCTTC. Translating it yields CASSISGTGVYNEQFF.

The V and J genes are TRBV27 and TRBJ2-7; TRBD1 is a possible D gene (7 bases). In germline, CDR1 is MNHEY, CDR2 SMNVEV (reference sequence). V lost 2 bases, J lost 5 bases, and 19 bases lay in between. The CDR3 runs 16 residues. DNA of the CDR3: TGTGCCAGCAGTTTAATACCGGGGCAGGGGGGCGACGAGCAGTACGTC. This encodes CASSLIPGQGGDEQYV.

The chain joins TRBV20-1 to TRBJ1-1; TRBD1 matches at 8 bases. V was pared by 5 bases and J by 1 base, with 3 bases of the junction left unmatched. The CDR3 consists of 13 residues. Germline CDR1 is DFQATT and CDR2 is SNEGSKA (reference sequence). The CDR3 region has the DNA TGCAGTGCTCGTGACAGGGGGAACACTGAAGCTTTCTTT. Protein: CSARDRGNTEAFF.

The J gene is TRBJ1-1, the V gene TRBV5-1; TRBD1 agrees at 7 bases. The germline CDR1 and CDR2 sequences are SGHRS and YFSETQ. This CDR3 is built from 17 residues. Unmatched junction bases numbered 9, after V lost 1 base and J lost 0 bases. The CDR3 sequence: CASSLRQGEYVNTEAFF. Written as DNA, the CDR3 is TGCGCCAGCAGCTTGAGACAGGGTGAATATGTGAACACTGAAGCTTTCTTT. Drawing the rest from reference TRBV5-1 and TRBJ1-1, the complete variable domain is KAGVTQTPRYLIKTRGQQVTLSCSPISGHRSVSWYQQTPGQGLQFLFEYFSETQRNKGNFPGRFSGRQFSNSRSEMNVSTLELGDSALYLCASSLRQGEYVNTEAFFGQGTRLTVV.